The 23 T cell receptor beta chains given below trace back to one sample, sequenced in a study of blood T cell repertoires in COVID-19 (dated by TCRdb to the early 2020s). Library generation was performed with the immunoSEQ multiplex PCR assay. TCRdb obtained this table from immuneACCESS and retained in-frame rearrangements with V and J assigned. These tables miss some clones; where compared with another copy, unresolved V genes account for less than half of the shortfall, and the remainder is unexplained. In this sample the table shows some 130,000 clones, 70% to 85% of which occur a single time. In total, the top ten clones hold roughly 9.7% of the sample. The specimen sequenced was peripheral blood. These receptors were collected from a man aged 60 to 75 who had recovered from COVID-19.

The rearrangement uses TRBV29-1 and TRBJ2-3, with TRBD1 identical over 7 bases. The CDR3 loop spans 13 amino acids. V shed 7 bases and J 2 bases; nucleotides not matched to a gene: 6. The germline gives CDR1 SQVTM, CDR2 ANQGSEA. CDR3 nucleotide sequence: TGCAGCGCGAAGGGGACAGTCACAGATACGCAGTATTTT. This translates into CSAKGTVTDTQYF.

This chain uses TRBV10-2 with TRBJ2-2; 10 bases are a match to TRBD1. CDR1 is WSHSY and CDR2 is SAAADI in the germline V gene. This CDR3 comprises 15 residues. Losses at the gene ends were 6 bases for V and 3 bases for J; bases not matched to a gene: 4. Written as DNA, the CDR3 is TGCGCCAGCAGCGACAGGGGGCGGGACACCGGGGAGCTGTTTTTT. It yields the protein CASSDRGRDTGELFF.

This CDR3 is CASSTRTGGNTGELFF. For the CDR3, the DNA is TGTGCCAGTAGTACTCGGACAGGGGGCAACACCGGGGAGCTGTTTTTT. This chain uses TRBV19 with TRBJ2-2; 11 bases fit TRBD1. The CDR3 runs to 16 residues. Germline V CDR1 and CDR2: LNHDA, SQIVND (reference sequence). Germline trimming cut 4 bases from V and 2 bases from J; bases unmatched to any gene: 3.

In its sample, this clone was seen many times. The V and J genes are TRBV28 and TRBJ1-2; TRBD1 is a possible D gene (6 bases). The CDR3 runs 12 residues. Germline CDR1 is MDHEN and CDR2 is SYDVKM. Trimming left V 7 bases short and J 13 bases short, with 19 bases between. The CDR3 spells CASNPQGLTLTF. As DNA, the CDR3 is TGTGCCAGCAACCCACAGGGCTTAACTCTCACCTTC.

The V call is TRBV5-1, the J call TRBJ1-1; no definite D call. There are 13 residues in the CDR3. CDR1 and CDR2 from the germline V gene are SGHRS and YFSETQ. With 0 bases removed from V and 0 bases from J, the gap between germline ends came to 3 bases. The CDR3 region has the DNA TGCGCCAGCAGCTTGGTCATGAACACTGAAGCTTTCTTT. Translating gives CASSLVMNTEAFF. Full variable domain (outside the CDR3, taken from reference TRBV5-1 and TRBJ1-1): KAGVTQTPRYLIKTRGQQVTLSCSPISGHRSVSWYQQTPGQGLQFLFEYFSETQRNKGNFPGRFSGRQFSNSRSEMNVSTLELGDSALYLCASSLVMNTEAFFGQGTRLTVV.

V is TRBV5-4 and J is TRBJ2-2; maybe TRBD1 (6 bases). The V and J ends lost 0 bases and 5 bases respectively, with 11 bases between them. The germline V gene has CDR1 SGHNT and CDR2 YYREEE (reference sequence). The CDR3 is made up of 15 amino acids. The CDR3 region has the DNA TGTGCCAGCAGCTTGGGGGGGCAGGGGACCGGGGAGCTGTTTTTT. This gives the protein CASSLGGQGTGELFF.

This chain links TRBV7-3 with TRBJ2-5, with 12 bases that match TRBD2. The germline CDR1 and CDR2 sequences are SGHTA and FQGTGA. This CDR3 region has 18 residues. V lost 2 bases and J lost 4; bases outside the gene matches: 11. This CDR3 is CASSLGLAGPGGAETQYF. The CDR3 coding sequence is TGTGCCAGCAGCTTAGGACTAGCGGGACCCGGGGGCGCAGAGACCCAGTACTTC.

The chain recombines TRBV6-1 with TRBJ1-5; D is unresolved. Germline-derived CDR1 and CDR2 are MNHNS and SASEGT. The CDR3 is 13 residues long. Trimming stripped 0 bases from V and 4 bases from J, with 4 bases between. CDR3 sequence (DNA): TGTGCCAGCAGTGAAGCATCAAATCAGCCCCAGCATTTT. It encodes CASSEASNQPQHF.

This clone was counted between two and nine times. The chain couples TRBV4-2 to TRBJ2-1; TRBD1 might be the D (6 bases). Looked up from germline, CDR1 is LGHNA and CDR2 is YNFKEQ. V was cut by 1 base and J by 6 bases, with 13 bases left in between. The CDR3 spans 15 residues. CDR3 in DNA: TGTGCCAGCAGCCAAGTTGTACAGGGCGGCAATGAGCAGTTCTTC. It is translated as CASSQVVQGGNEQFF.

The CDR3 spells CASSTSTGLYNEQFF. Here the CDR3 DNA reads TGTGCCAGTAGTACCTCGACAGGGCTGTACAATGAGCAGTTCTTC. The chain combines TRBV19 with TRBJ2-1; 7 positions agree with TRBD1. The CDR3 has 15 amino acids. CDR1 is LNHDA, CDR2 SQIVND, per germline (reference sequence). The V segment lost 4 bases and the J segment 4 bases; nucleotides outside the gene matches: 7.

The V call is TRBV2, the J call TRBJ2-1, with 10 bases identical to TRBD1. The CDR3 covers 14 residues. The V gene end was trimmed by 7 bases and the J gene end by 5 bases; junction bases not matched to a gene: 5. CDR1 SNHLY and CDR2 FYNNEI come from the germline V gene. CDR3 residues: CASTAGTGDNEQFF. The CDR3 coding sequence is TGTGCCAGCACAGCCGGGACAGGGGACAATGAGCAGTTCTTC.

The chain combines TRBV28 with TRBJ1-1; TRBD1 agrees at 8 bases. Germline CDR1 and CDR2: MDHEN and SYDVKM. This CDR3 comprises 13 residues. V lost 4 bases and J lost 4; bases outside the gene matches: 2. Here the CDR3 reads CASSSQGVTEAFF. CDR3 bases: TGTGCCAGCAGTTCACAGGGGGTCACTGAAGCTTTCTTT.

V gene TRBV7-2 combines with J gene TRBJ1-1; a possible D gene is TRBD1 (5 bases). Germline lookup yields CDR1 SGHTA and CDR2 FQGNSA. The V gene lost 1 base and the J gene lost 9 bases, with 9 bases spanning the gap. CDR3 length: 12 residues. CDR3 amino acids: CASSLGEGKAFF. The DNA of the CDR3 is TGTGCCAGCAGCTTAGGGGAGGGGAAAGCTTTCTTT.

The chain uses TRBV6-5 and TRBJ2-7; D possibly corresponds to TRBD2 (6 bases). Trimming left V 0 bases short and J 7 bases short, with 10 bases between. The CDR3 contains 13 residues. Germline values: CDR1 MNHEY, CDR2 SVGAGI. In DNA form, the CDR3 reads TGTGCCAGCAGTTACTCGAAGGGGAGGGAGCAGTACTTC. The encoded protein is CASSYSKGREQYF.

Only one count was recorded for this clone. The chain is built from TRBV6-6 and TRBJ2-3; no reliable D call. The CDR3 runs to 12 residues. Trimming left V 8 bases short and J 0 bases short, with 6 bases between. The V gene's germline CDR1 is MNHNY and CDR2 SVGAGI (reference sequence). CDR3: CASSVSTDTQYF. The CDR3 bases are TGTGCCAGCTCCGTCAGCACAGATACGCAGTATTTT.

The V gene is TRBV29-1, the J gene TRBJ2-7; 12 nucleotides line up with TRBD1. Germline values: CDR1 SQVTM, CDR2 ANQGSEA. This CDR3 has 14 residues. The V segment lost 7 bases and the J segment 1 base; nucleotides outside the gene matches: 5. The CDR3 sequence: CSAQGQGASYEQYF. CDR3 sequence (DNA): TGCAGCGCCCAGGGACAGGGGGCTTCCTACGAGCAGTACTTC.

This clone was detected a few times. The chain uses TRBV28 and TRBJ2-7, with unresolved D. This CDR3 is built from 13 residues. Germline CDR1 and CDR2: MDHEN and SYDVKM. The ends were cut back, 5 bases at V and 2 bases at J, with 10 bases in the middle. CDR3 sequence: CASSVRVPYEQYF. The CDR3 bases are TGTGCCAGCAGTGTCCGGGTCCCCTACGAGCAGTACTTC.

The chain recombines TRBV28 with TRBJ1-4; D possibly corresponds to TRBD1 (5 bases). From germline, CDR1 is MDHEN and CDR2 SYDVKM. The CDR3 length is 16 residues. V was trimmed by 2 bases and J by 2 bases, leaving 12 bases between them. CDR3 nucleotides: TGTGCCAGCAGTTTAAGGGGACTAGCTACTAATGAAAAACTGTTTTTT. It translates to CASSLRGLATNEKLFF.

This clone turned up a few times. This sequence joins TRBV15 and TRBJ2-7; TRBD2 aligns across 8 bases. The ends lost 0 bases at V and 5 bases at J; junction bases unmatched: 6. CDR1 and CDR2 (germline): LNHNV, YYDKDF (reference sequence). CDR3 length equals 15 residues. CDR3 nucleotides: TGTGCCACCAGCAGAGATGCTAGCGGGCCTAACGAGCAGTACTTC. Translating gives CATSRDASGPNEQYF. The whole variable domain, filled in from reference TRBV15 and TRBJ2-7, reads DAMVIQNPRYQVTQFGKPVTLSCSQTLNHNVMYWYQQKSSQAPKLLFHYYDKDFNNEADTPDNFQSRRPNTSFCFLDIRSPGLGDTAMYLCATSRDASGPNEQYFGPGTRLTVT.

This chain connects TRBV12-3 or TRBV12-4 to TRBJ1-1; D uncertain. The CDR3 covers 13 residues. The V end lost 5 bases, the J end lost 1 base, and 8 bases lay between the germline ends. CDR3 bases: TGTGCCAGCAGTCCCACAGCGAACACTGAAGCTTTCTTT. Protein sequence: CASSPTANTEAFF.

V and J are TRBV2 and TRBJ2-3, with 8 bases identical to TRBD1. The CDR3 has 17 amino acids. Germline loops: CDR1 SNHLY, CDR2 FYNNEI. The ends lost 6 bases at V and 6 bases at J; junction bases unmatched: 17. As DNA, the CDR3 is TGTGCCAGCAGCGCCCTTAAAGGTACAGGGGGAGGTGATACGCAGTATTTT. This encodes CASSALKGTGGGDTQYF.

The CDR3 bases are TGTGCCAGCAGTCGAAATTCAGGGGAAGGAGAAAAACTGTTTTTT. This encodes CASSRNSGEGEKLFF. This chain joins TRBV28 and TRBJ1-4, with D perhaps TRBD1 (6 bases). The germline V and J ends were trimmed by 5 bases and 8 bases, with 18 bases remaining between them. Germline CDR1 MDHEN, CDR2 SYDVKM. This CDR3 has 15 amino acids. Complete variable domain (other parts from reference TRBV28 and TRBJ1-4): DVKVTQSSRYLVKRTGEKVFLECVQDMDHENMFWYRQDPGLGLRLIYFSYDVKMKEKGDIPEGYSVSREKKERFSLILESASTNQTSMYLCASSRNSGEGEKLFFGSGTQLSVL.

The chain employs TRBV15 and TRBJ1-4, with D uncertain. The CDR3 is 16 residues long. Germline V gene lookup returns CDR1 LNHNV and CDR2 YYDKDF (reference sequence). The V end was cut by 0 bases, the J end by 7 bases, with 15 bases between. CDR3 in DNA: TGTGCCACCAGCAGAGATCGGGGAATTCTTGCTGAAAAACTGTTTTTT. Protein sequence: CATSRDRGILAEKLFF. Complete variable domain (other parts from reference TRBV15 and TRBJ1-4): DAMVIQNPRYQVTQFGKPVTLSCSQTLNHNVMYWYQQKSSQAPKLLFHYYDKDFNNEADTPDNFQSRRPNTSFCFLDIRSPGLGDTAMYLCATSRDRGILAEKLFFGSGTQLSVL.